This T cell receptor (beta chain) was retrieved from a study of T-cell memory formation after mild COVID-19 (dated by TCRdb to the early 2020s). For context, the study as a whole: TCR sequence clusters from the two donors were found to be largely donor specific. The cohort comprised two young, previously healthy adult volunteers, one female and one male. T-cell clones expanding and contracting after mild COVID-19 in a couple of donors were tracked by longitudinal TCRalpha and TCRbeta repertoire sequencing.

V is clipped by 5 bases and J by 4 bases, and the sequence between their germline boundaries is 17 bases long. There are 15 amino acids in the CDR3, from cysteine to phenylalanine inclusive. Only the CDR3 DNA is retained, 45 bases long and in frame from the first base. CDR1 and CDR2 are drawn from the germline V gene (reference sequence): SEHNR, FQNEAQ. Sequenced using an Illumina NovaSeq 6000. cDNA libraries for TCRalpha and TCRbeta were prepared by 5'RACE using constant-segment primers, with sample barcodes and unique molecular identifiers added. RNA was extracted from every sample with Trizol reagent. Library amplification was performed in two PCR steps, and a second sample barcode and Illumina TruSeq adapters were introduced in the second step. Libraries were sequenced on an Illumina NovaSeq with 2 x 150 bp paired-end reads. From the authors' description of their analysis: The reads were demultiplexed and collapsed into UMI-guided consensus sequences using migec v1.2.7. With mixcr v2.1.11, UMI consensuses were aligned to TRA and TRB V and J templates and assembled into clonotypes. A clonotype was counted as expanded or contracted only when both edgeR and NoisET called the clonotype significant, with the noise models trained on biological replicates. For edgeR calls, the cutoffs were a false discovery rate-adjusted p below 0.01 and a log2 fold-change threshold of 1. As an exploratory analysis of dynamics, max-normalized trajectories of the 1000 most abundant clonotypes were examined with PCA combined with hierarchical clustering. The CD4 or CD8 phenotype of responding clones was assigned using the separately sequenced CD4+ and CD8+ repertoires. Clones were called with MiXCR by TCRdb after fastp trimmed the public reads at Q25, and only in-frame beta chains were retained. Entries that share a CDR3 protein sequence are merged under the most common genes and DNA. The V and J calls come from TCRdb's annotation, not from the publication. Present in this sample are more than 300,000 distinct CDR3 sequences, roughly an eighth of which were seen just once. The ten top clones hold 20% to 25% of the sample.

This clonotype turned up a few times. What antigen it recognizes has not been identified. Base qualities are missing; no much larger clone stands one base away. Ficoll-Paque density gradient centrifugation was used to isolate PBMCs. Overall results and qualifications from the work: Some responding clones were detected in pre-infection memory, which suggested that pre-existing cross-reactive memory T cells had joined the SARS-CoV-2 response. Only a couple of mild cases were covered by the study, and larger cohorts that include severe cases with pre-infection samples were considered necessary. The second-wave clones that peaked on day 37 were not confirmed to be SARS-CoV-2 specific. From day 15 to 85, contracting clones showed balanced CD4/CD8 phenotypes, whereas a second wave of clones that expanded from day 15 to 37 leaned towards CD4+. Contracting CD4+ clones appeared mostly in the CM and EM memory subsets, whereas CD8+ clones were enriched in EMRA.

The clonotype originates from a man aged 18 to 35 who had mild COVID-19 (a few samples of this study predate the infection). The sample titles of this study are shuffled in the database, so cell type and time point are left out; the donor was told from shared clones. This chain joins TRBV7-9 to TRBJ1-1, with the D gene too uncertain to name. Sequenced input: PBMCs or a T cell subset sorted from them (not recorded which). The CDR3 protein: CASSTTLLGSTEAFF. The DNA sequence is given as TGTGCCAGCAGCACAACCCTGCTAGGGTCCACTGAAGCTTTCTTT. Beyond the CDR3, the reference TRBV7-9 and TRBJ1-1 genes provide the residues; the full variable domain reads: DTGVSQNPRHKITKRGQNVTFRCDPISEHNRLYWYRQTLGQGPEFLTYFQNEAQLEKSRLLSDRFSAERPKGSFSTLEIQRTEQGDSAMYLCASSTTLLGSTEAFFGQGTRLTVV.